A single sample is the source of the 30 T cell receptor beta chains below, sequenced in a study of cytomegalovirus exposure and HLA in healthy donors. Both 60 Vbeta primers and 13 Jbeta primers went into the PCR. The protocol was immunoSEQ multiplex PCR, while the TCRdb copy is restricted to in-frame clones and leaves out a portion. This table holds about 210,000 clones. Sample: PBMCs. The receptors shown here come from a woman younger than 45 in good health and CMV-seropositive.

The V gene is TRBV18, the J gene TRBJ2-3, with D unclear. The CDR3 length is 13 residues. V dropped 4 bases and J dropped 1 base, with 6 bases sitting between them. CDR1 and CDR2 (germline): KGHSH, LQKENI. The CDR3 spells CASSQIGTDTQYF. CDR3 nucleotide sequence: TGTGCCAGCTCACAAATCGGCACAGATACGCAGTATTTT.

The chain employs TRBV10-1 and TRBJ2-7, with a weak D call TRBD1 (7 bases). CDR3 size: 14 residues. V gave up 4 bases and J gave up 3 bases, with 13 bases separating them. From germline, CDR1 is WNHNN and CDR2 SYGVQD (reference sequence). The CDR3 bases are TGCGCCAGCAGTGGCGGGACAGAGGGCTACGAGCAGTACTTC. It encodes CASSGGTEGYEQYF.

The chain has TRBV29-1 and TRBJ2-4, with D maybe TRBD2 (7 bases). Trimming shortened V by 3 bases and J by 3 bases, and 18 bases separated the two germline ends. The CDR3 consists of 16 residues. Germline V gives CDR1 SQVTM, CDR2 ANQGSEA. The CDR3 nucleotides read TGCAGCGTTGATGCCGAGGGGGGGGGCGGCAAAAACATTCAGTACTTC. Amino acid sequence: CSVDAEGGGGKNIQYF.

The V call is TRBV7-6, the J call TRBJ1-6, with a weak D call TRBD1 (6 bases). Germline V CDR1 and CDR2: SGHVS, FNYEAQ. V lost 6 bases, J lost 6 bases, and 9 bases lay in between. CDR3 size: 13 residues. The CDR3 nucleotides read TGTGCCAGCAGGGGGGACACTAATTCACCCCTCCACTTT. This sequence encodes CASRGDTNSPLHF.

The V call is TRBV28, the J call TRBJ2-7; 9 nucleotides match TRBD2. The CDR3 loop spans 16 amino acids. Germline CDR1 reads MDHEN; CDR2 reads SYDVKM. The V gene end was trimmed by 5 bases and the J gene end by 0 bases; junction bases not matched to a gene: 8. The CDR3 bases are TGTGCCAGCAGTCATTCGGGTAGCGGGGGCTCCTACGAGCAGTACTTC. Its translation is CASSHSGSGGSYEQYF.

V and J are TRBV10-1 and TRBJ2-2, with 15 bases identical to TRBD2. The CDR3 totals 17 residues. Germline V lookup: CDR1 WNHNN, CDR2 SYGVQD (reference sequence). After removal of 6 bases from V and 5 bases from J, the junction contained 7 bases not matched to a gene. CDR3 in amino acids: CASRSGLAGGGTGELFF. The CDR3, as DNA: TGCGCCAGCAGATCGGGACTAGCGGGAGGAGGAACCGGGGAGCTGTTTTTT.

DNA of the CDR3: TGTGCCACCAGCAGAGATTTTGCAGGGGCCACCTCCTACGAGCAGTACTTC. As protein: CATSRDFAGATSYEQYF. The V gene is TRBV15, the J gene TRBJ2-7, with D perhaps TRBD1 (6 bases). The germline V gene has CDR1 LNHNV and CDR2 YYDKDF (reference sequence). The CDR3 loop spans 17 amino acids. V was cut by 0 bases and J by 0 bases, with 15 bases left in between.

This chain connects TRBV5-8 to TRBJ2-5; the D gene is possibly TRBD1 (5 bases). The CDR3 consists of 15 residues. The V end lost 0 bases, the J end lost 1 base, and 10 bases lay between the germline ends. Germline CDR1 is SGHTS and CDR2 is YDEGEE. CDR3 protein: CASSLDKTAQETQYF. CDR3 sequence (DNA): TGTGCCAGCAGCTTGGACAAGACAGCCCAAGAGACCCAGTACTTC.

V and J are TRBV18 and TRBJ2-7; a possible D gene is TRBD2 (6 bases). Germline V gene lookup returns CDR1 KGHSH and CDR2 LQKENI. This CDR3 contains 15 residues. The ends were cut back, 8 bases at V and 3 bases at J, with 20 bases in the middle. The chain's CDR3 is CASGEVGTPDYEQYF. For the CDR3, the DNA is TGTGCCAGCGGGGAGGTAGGGACGCCTGACTACGAGCAGTACTTC.

V usage is TRBV27 and J usage is TRBJ2-5, with 10 bases lining up with TRBD2. Germline V gene lookup returns CDR1 MNHEY and CDR2 SMNVEV (reference sequence). The ends lost 7 bases at V and 3 bases at J; junction bases unmatched: 17. There are 18 residues in the CDR3. Here the CDR3 reads CASNPGIAGGVIKETQYF. The DNA for the CDR3 is TGTGCCAGCAATCCGGGGATAGCGGGGGGCGTAATTAAAGAGACCCAGTACTTC.

This rearrangement joins TRBV27 to TRBJ2-7; D possibly corresponds to TRBD1 (7 bases). This CDR3 comprises 14 residues. The germline gives CDR1 MNHEY, CDR2 SMNVEV (reference sequence). Trimming took off 5 bases at V and 3 bases at J, with 14 bases between the two ends. This CDR3 reads CASSVGGTDYEQYF. CDR3 DNA: TGTGCCAGCAGTGTAGGGGGGACAGACTACGAGCAGTACTTC.

The J gene is TRBJ2-1, the V gene TRBV5-6; 13 bases line up with TRBD2. V lost 0 bases and J lost 4; bases outside the gene matches: 4. Germline V gene lookup returns CDR1 SGHDT and CDR2 YYEEEE. This CDR3 is 17 amino acids long. The CDR3 region is CASSLGWTSGGYNEQFF. CDR3 nucleotide sequence: TGTGCCAGCAGCTTGGGCTGGACTAGCGGGGGTTACAATGAGCAGTTCTTC.

The rearrangement links TRBV5-6 to TRBJ2-4, with 10 bases lining up with TRBD2. The CDR3 loop spans 17 amino acids. Germline CDR1 reads SGHDT; CDR2 reads YYEEEE. V was clipped by 0 bases and J by 2 bases; unmatched bases: 5. CDR3 residues: CASSLVLAGRTKNIQYF. Here the CDR3 DNA reads TGTGCCAGCAGCTTGGTACTAGCGGGGAGGACCAAAAACATTCAGTACTTC.

The rearrangement uses TRBV5-5 and TRBJ2-5, with a tentative D call TRBD1 (6 bases). The CDR3 is made up of 15 amino acids. Germline V gives CDR1 SGHKS, CDR2 YYEKEE (reference sequence). The ends were cut back, 7 bases at V and 6 bases at J, with 22 bases in the middle. The CDR3 is CASGSLKTGGQTQYF. The CDR3 DNA is TGTGCCAGCGGCTCCCTGAAGACAGGCGGGCAGACCCAGTACTTC.

The chain has TRBV30 and TRBJ1-3; D is unresolved. The CDR3 runs to 13 residues. Germline CDR1 and CDR2: GTSNPN and SVGIG (reference sequence). V shed 7 bases and J shed 1 base, with 11 bases lying between them. The CDR3 region has the DNA TGTGCCTCCCAGGCAATTTCTGGAAACACCATATATTTT. This sequence encodes CASQAISGNTIYF.

This chain connects TRBV7-9 to TRBJ2-6; D gene uncertain. Germline loops: CDR1 SEHNR, CDR2 FQNEAQ (reference sequence). The CDR3 contains 14 residues. V was shortened by 9 bases and J by 2 bases, with 11 bases between the two germline ends. The CDR3 spells CASFYQAGANVLTF. The CDR3 DNA sequence: TGTGCCAGTTTTTATCAGGCTGGGGCCAACGTCCTGACTTTC.

The chain combines TRBV28 with TRBJ2-1; the match to TRBD2 covers 16 bases. The CDR3 has 16 amino acids. In germline, CDR1 is MDHEN, CDR2 SYDVKM. The junction had 14 bases not matched to a gene; V was cut back by 10 bases and J by 11 bases. The CDR3 nucleotides are TGTGCCATTGAAGTTCCCGGGACTAGCGGGAGGGCGAAGCAGTTCTTC. It translates to CAIEVPGTSGRAKQFF. The full variable domain, completed using reference TRBV28 and TRBJ2-1, is DVKVTQSSRYLVKRTGEKVFLECVQDMDHENMFWYRQDPGLGLRLIYFSYDVKMKEKGDIPEGYSVSREKKERFSLILESASTNQTSMYLCAIEVPGTSGRAKQFFGPGTRLTVL.

The rearrangement uses TRBV4-1 and TRBJ2-5; 7 bases map to TRBD2. V lost 3 bases to trimming and J lost 4 bases; unmatched junction nucleotides: 11. The CDR3 runs to 16 residues. Germline CDR1 reads MGHRA; CDR2 reads YSYEKL. The CDR3 coding sequence is TGCGCCAGCAGCCACGACCCTGGGAGCGGGGCAGAGACCCAGTACTTC. Protein sequence: CASSHDPGSGAETQYF.

The chain is built from TRBV2 and TRBJ2-7, with TRBD1 as a possible D gene (6 bases). V was trimmed by 6 bases and J by 4 bases, leaving 16 bases between them. The germline V gene has CDR1 SNHLY and CDR2 FYNNEI. This CDR3 region has 14 residues. This CDR3 reads CASSGDTWGYEQYF. The DNA for the CDR3 is TGTGCCAGCAGCGGGGACACCTGGGGGTACGAGCAGTACTTC.

For this clone: Other DNA variants within this sample encode the same CDR3. The V gene is TRBV15, the J gene TRBJ1-5, with D hard to call. The CDR3 runs to 15 residues. CDR1 is LNHNV, CDR2 YYDKDF, per germline (reference sequence). Trimming took off 0 bases at V and 0 bases at J, with 6 bases between the two ends. This chain's CDR3 is CATSRDRGSNQPQHF. CDR3 DNA: TGTGCCACCAGCAGAGACAGAGGTAGCAATCAGCCCCAGCATTTT.

In DNA form, the CDR3 reads TGTGCCAGCGGCTCCACCCCTAACTATGGCTACACCTTC. Amino acid sequence: CASGSTPNYGYTF. The V call is TRBV28, the J call TRBJ1-2; no reliable D call. V was trimmed by 8 bases and J by 0 bases, leaving 10 bases between them. Germline V gene sequence: CDR1 MDHEN, CDR2 SYDVKM. The CDR3 is 13 amino acids.

V and J are TRBV6-5 and TRBJ1-2, with TRBD1 identical over 7 bases. The ends lost 6 bases at V and 4 bases at J; junction bases unmatched: 2. CDR3 length equals 12 residues. Germline CDR1 MNHEY, CDR2 SVGAGI. The CDR3 protein is CASRSGGYGYTF. The CDR3 region has the DNA TGTGCCAGCAGGTCAGGGGGCTATGGCTACACCTTC.

This rearrangement joins TRBV6-5 to TRBJ1-1; no clear D. Trimming took off 5 bases at V and 3 bases at J, with 7 bases between the two ends. Germline values: CDR1 MNHEY, CDR2 SVGAGI. The CDR3 covers 12 residues. The CDR3 reads CASSPGYTEAFF. As DNA, the CDR3 is TGTGCCAGCAGTCCGGGGTACACTGAAGCTTTCTTT.

The chain has TRBV10-3 and TRBJ2-2; 7 nucleotides match TRBD1. This CDR3 comprises 14 residues. V lost 6 bases and J lost 4; bases outside the gene matches: 5. The germline V gene encodes CDR1 ENHRY and CDR2 SYGVKD. CDR3 sequence: CAISSGTVTGELFF. As DNA, the CDR3 is TGTGCCATCAGCTCCGGGACAGTCACCGGGGAGCTGTTTTTT.

The gene calls are TRBV5-1 and TRBJ1-5; D is ambiguous. The CDR3 is 15 amino acids. V lost 0 bases and J lost 0, with 7 bases in between. Germline V gene data show CDR1 as SGHRS and CDR2 as YFSETQ. CDR3 DNA sequence: TGCGCCAGCAGCTTGGCCGGGTATAGCAATCAGCCCCAGCATTTT. This translates into CASSLAGYSNQPQHF.

The CDR3 loop reads CASSAPRGRTYNEQFF. The CDR3 nucleotides are TGTGCCAGCAGCGCCCCCAGGGGGAGGACTTACAATGAGCAGTTCTTC. The chain is built from TRBV9 and TRBJ2-1, with D maybe TRBD1 (7 bases). Trimming shortened V by 3 bases and J by 4 bases, and 17 bases separated the two germline ends. This CDR3 is built from 16 residues. CDR1 is SGDLS, CDR2 YYNGEE, per germline.

The chain uses TRBV5-1 and TRBJ1-1; the D is unclear. The CDR3 spans 17 residues. V lost 5 bases and J 1 base, leaving 21 bases between the germline ends. Germline V gene lookup returns CDR1 SGHRS and CDR2 YFSETQ. CDR3 nucleotide sequence: TGCGCCAGCAGACACTTCATGGAGGTATTCGAGAACACTGAAGCTTTCTTT. Protein product: CASRHFMEVFENTEAFF. The variable domain in full, completed from reference TRBV5-1 and TRBJ1-1, reads KAGVTQTPRYLIKTRGQQVTLSCSPISGHRSVSWYQQTPGQGLQFLFEYFSETQRNKGNFPGRFSGRQFSNSRSEMNVSTLELGDSALYLCASRHFMEVFENTEAFFGQGTRLTVV.

The V and J genes are TRBV15 and TRBJ2-5, with D unresolved. The germline V gene has CDR1 LNHNV and CDR2 YYDKDF (reference sequence). This CDR3 is 13 amino acids long. The V end lost 0 bases, the J end lost 10 bases, and 12 bases lay between the germline ends. CDR3 DNA: TGTGCCACCAGCAGAGATCGGGTCAAGGTCCAGTACTTC. Residues: CATSRDRVKVQYF.

The V call is TRBV5-1, the J call TRBJ2-3; D ambiguous. The CDR3 has 13 amino acids. The germline V gene has CDR1 SGHRS and CDR2 YFSETQ. V lost 0 bases and J lost 4, with 6 bases in between. CDR3 nucleotides: TGCGCCAGCAGCTTGGCCCCTTCAGATACGCAGTATTTT. It encodes CASSLAPSDTQYF.

As regards this clone: The conserved final phenylalanine or tryptophan is absent from the CDR3, which likely points to a read error. This chain uses TRBV28 with TRBJ1-1; 7 nucleotides match TRBD1. Looked up from germline, CDR1 is MDHEN and CDR2 is SYDVKM. CDR3 length: 14 residues. Germline trimming cut 0 bases from V and 6 bases from J; bases unmatched to any gene: 4. CDR3 bases: TGTGCCAGCAGTTTATGGGGGACAGTTGCTGAAGCTTTCTCT. This codes for CASSLWGTVAEAFS.